A single T cell receptor (beta chain) is shown here with its context. Its antigen is currently unknown. The sample belongs to a study of T cell responses to AZD1222 COVID-19 vaccine. Findings and caveats of the study: At baseline, just five to seven AZD1222 recipients tested seropositive.

The CDR3 is 11 residues long. From germline, CDR1 is LGHNA and CDR2 YSLEER. The V end was cut by 0 bases, the J end by 7 bases, with 1 base between. Profiling relied on immunoSEQ multiplex PCR, and the TCRdb table lists in-frame clones only, not all of them. The sample has 120,000 to 150,000 clones; over 75% are singletons. V and J are TRBV4-3 and TRBJ2-1; D gene uncertain. The sequence was obtained from an adult who received the MenACWY meningococcal vaccine as a control. The material sequenced was peripheral blood, taken 28 days after the second dose of the MenACWY control vaccine. The CDR3 bases are TGCGCCAGCAGCCAAGAAAATGAGCAGTTCTTC. This gives the protein CASSQENEQFF.